This TCR beta chain was recorded in a study of T cells in women clearing cervical HPV infection. Only in-frame clones appear in the TCRdb table, and some are missing; sequencing was by immunoSEQ multiplex PCR. Its table records under 40,000 clones. The sequence was obtained from a woman aged 18 to 75 with a cervical HPV16 infection that either progressed to CIN3+ or cleared (not recorded which). The sequenced material came from blood buffy coat.

Incomplete CDR3 DNA: TGCAGTGCTGTACAGGGGAGTGGGACTGAA. Residues: CSAVQGSGTE. The CDR3 in full is CSAVQGSGTEAFF. This chain uses TRBV20-1 with TRBJ1-1; TRBD1 matches 7 bases. Read data end 3 residues before the CDR3 end; the end is taken from the germline J gene. The CDR3 totals 13 residues. The V and J ends lost 5 bases and 5 bases, in that order; junction bases with no gene match: 8. Germline CDR1 reads DFQATT; CDR2 reads SNEGSKA (reference sequence).